This TCR beta chain was recorded in a study of T-cell reconstitution after alpha-beta-depleted transplantation in children. Researchers prepared the TCRbeta library using unique molecular identifiers, the study reports. TCRdb re-called the PCR reads with MiXCR, one entry per CDR3 protein. The sample includes approximately 200,000 distinct CDR3 sequences, about 14% of them seen just once. The clonotype originates from a human donor who donated a stem cell graft to a child with acute lymphoblastic leukemia. The sample consisted of PBMCs from the stem cell graft donor, taken from the stem cell graft.

The CDR3 DNA sequence: TGTGCCAGCAGCTTTTCCCATGAGCAGTTCTTC. Translated: CASSFSHEQFF. The genes are TRBV5-6 and TRBJ2-1; the D is unclear. Germline CDR1 reads SGHDT; CDR2 reads YYEEEE. The CDR3 has 11 amino acids. Trimming cost V 2 bases and J 8 bases, with 5 bases left between them.